This T cell receptor beta chain is from a study of human T cells and chemical hapten exposure. As processed by the authors: The median was around 88,000 TCRs per sample, ranging roughly 20,000 to 750,000. TCRdb re-called the RACE reads through MiXCR, storing one row per CDR3 protein. These V and J calls derive from TCRdb rather than the authors' analysis. This table holds about 140,000 distinct CDR3 sequences, 10% to 15% found once. The ends lost 5 bases at V and 8 bases at J; junction bases unmatched: 10. CDR3 length: 16 residues. Germline-derived CDR1 and CDR2 are SGHTA and FQGTGA. Stated time point: patch test 2, 6 weeks after DPC sensitization. The treatment is: therapeutic diphenylcyclopropenone sensitization with weekly scalp DPC.

V and J are TRBV7-3 and TRBJ2-1; TRBD2 matches at 12 bases. The origin of this receptor is a woman aged 45 to 65 with alopecia areata. Some clones in this sample may be carry-over from other donors' samples. The material was whole blood, obtained in connection with sensitization to the hapten diphenylcyclopropenone (DPC). CDR3 sequence (DNA): TGTGCCAGCAGCCGAGACATGACTAGCGGGAGCTATGAGCAGTTCTTC. Protein sequence: CASSRDMTSGSYEQFF.